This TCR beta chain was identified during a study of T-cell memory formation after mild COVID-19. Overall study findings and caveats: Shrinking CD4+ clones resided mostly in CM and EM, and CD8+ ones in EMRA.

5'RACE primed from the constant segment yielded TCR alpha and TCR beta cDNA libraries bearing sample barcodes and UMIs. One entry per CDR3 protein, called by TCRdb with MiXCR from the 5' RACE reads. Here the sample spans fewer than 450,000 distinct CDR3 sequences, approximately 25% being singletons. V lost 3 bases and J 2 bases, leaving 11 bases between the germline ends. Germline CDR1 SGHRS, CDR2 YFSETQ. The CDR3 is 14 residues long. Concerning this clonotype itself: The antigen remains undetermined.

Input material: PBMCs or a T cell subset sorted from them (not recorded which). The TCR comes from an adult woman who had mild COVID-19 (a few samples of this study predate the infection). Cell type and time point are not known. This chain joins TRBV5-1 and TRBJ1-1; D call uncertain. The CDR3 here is CASSSTPPNTEAFF. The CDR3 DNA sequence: TGCGCCAGCAGCTCAACACCACCCAACACTGAAGCTTTCTTT.